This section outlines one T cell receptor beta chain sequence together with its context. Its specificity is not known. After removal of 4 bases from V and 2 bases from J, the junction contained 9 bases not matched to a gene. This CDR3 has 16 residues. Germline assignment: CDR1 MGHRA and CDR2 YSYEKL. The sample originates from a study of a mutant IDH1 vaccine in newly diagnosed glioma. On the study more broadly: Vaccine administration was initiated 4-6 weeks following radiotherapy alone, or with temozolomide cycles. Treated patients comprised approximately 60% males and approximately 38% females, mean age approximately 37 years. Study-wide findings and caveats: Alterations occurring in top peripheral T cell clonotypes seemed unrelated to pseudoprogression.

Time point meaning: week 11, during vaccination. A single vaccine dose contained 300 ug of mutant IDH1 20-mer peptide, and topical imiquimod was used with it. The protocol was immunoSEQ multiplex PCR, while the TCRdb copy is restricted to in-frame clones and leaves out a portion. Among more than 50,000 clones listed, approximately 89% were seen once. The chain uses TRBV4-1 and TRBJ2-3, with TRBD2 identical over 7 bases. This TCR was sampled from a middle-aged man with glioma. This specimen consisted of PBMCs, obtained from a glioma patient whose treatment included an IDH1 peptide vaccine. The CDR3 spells CASSPAAGVHTDTQYF. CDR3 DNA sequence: TGCGCCAGCAGCCCCGCCGCGGGGGTCCACACAGATACGCAGTATTTT.